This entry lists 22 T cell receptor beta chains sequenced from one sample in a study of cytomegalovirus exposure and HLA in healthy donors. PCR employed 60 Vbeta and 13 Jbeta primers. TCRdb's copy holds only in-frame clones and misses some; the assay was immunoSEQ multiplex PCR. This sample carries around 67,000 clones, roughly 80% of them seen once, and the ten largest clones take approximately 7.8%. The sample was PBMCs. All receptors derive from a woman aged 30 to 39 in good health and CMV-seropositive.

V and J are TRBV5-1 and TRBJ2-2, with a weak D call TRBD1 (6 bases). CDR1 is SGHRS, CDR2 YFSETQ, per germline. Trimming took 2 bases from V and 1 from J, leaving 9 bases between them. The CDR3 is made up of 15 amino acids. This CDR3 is CASSLQGLNTGELFF. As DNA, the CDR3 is TGCGCCAGCAGCTTACAGGGTTTGAACACCGGGGAGCTGTTTTTT. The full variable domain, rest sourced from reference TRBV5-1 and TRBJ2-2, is KAGVTQTPRYLIKTRGQQVTLSCSPISGHRSVSWYQQTPGQGLQFLFEYFSETQRNKGNFPGRFSGRQFSNSRSEMNVSTLELGDSALYLCASSLQGLNTGELFFGEGSRLTVL.

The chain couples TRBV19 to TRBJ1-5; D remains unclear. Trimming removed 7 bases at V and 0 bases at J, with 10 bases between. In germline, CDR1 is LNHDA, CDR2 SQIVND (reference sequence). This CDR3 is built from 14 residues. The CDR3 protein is CASTGSYSNQPQHF. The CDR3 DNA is TGTGCCAGTACCGGGTCGTATAGCAATCAGCCCCAGCATTTT.

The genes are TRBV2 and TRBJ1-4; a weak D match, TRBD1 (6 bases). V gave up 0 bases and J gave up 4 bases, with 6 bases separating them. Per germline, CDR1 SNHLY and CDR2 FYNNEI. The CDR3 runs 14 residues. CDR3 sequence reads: CASSEARGNEKLFF. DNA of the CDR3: TGTGCCAGCAGTGAAGCCAGGGGTAATGAAAAACTGTTTTTT. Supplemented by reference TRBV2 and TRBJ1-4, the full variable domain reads EPEVTQTPSHQVTQMGQEVILRCVPISNHLYFYWYRQILGQKVEFLVSFYNNEISEKSEIFDDQFSVERPDGSNFTLKIRSTKLEDSAMYFCASSEARGNEKLFFGSGTQLSVL.

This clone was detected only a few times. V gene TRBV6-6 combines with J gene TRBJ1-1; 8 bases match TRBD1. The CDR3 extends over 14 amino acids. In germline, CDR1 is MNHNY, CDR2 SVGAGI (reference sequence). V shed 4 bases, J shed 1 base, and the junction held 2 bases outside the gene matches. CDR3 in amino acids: CASSSGQGNTEAFF. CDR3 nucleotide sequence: TGTGCCAGCAGTTCCGGACAGGGGAACACTGAAGCTTTCTTT.

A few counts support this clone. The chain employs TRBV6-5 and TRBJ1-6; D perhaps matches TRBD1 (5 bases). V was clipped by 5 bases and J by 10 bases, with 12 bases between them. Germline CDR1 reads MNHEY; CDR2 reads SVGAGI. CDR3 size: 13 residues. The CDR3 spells CASSAGFGSPLHF. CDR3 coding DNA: TGTGCCAGCAGTGCAGGGTTTGGGTCACCCCTCCACTTT.

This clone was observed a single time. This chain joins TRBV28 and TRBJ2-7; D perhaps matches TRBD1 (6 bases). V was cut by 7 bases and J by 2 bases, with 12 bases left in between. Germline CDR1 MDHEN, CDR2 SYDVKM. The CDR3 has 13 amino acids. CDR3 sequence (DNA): TGTGCCAGCACCAAACAGGGTCCCTACGAGCAGTACTTC. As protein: CASTKQGPYEQYF.

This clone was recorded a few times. The chain's CDR3 is CASSPIAGLTYEQYF. CDR3 DNA sequence: TGTGCCAGCAGCCCTATAGCGGGGCTAACCTACGAGCAGTACTTC. V and J are TRBV4-2 and TRBJ2-7; 8 nucleotides agree with TRBD2. The V gene end was trimmed by 4 bases and the J gene end by 2 bases; junction bases not matched to a gene: 7. The CDR3 has 15 residues. Germline V gives CDR1 LGHNA, CDR2 YNFKEQ.

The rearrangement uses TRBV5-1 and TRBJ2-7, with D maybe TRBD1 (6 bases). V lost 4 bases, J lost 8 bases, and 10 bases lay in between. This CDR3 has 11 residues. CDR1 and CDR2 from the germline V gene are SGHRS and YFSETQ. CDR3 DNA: TGCGCCAGCAGCGGTACAGGGCAGCAGTACTTC. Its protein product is CASSGTGQQYF.

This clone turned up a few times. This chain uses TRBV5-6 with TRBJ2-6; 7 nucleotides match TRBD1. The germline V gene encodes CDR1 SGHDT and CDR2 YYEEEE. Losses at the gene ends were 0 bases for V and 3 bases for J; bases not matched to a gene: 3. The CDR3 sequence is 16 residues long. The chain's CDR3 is CASSLGTGSGANVLTF. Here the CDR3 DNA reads TGTGCCAGCAGCTTGGGGACAGGAAGTGGGGCCAACGTCCTGACTTTC.

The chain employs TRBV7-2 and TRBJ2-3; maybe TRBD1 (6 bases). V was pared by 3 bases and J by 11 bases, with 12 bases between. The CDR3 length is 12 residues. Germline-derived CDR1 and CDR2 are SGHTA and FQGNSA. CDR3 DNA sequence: TGTGCCAGCAGCTTGGGTTCGACAGGGCAGTATTTT. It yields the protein CASSLGSTGQYF.

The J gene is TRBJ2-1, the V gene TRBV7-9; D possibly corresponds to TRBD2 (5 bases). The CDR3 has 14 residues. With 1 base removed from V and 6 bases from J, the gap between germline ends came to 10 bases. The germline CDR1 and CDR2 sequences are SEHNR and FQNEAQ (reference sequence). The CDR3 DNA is TGTGCCAGCAGCTTAGATAACGGGGTCAATGAGCAGTTCTTC. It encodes CASSLDNGVNEQFF.

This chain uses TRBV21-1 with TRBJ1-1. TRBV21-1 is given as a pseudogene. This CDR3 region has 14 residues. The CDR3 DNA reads TGTGCCAGCGAGGGAAGCGGAAAGAACACTGAAGCTTTCTTT. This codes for CASEGSGKNTEAFF.

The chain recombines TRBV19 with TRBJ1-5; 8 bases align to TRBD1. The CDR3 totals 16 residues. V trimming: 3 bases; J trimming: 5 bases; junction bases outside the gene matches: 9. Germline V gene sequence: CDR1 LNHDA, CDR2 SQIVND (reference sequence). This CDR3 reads CASSIDGRGLDQPQHF. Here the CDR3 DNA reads TGTGCCAGTAGTATTGATGGCAGGGGGCTGGATCAGCCCCAGCATTTT.

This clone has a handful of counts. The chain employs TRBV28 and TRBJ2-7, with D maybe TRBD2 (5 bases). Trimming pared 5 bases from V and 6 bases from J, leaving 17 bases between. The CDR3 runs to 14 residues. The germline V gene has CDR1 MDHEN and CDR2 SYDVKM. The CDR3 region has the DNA TGTGCCAGCAGTCCCCGGCGAGGAGGTCTCGAGCAGTACTTC. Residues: CASSPRRGGLEQYF.

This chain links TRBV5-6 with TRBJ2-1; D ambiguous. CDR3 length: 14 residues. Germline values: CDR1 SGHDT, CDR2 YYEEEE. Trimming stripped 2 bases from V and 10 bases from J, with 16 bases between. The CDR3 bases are TGTGCCAGCAGCTTACCGCTCGCCATAGCAGAGCAGTTCTTC. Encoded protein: CASSLPLAIAEQFF. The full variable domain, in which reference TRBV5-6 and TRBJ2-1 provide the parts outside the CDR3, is DAGVTQSPTHLIKTRGQQVTLRCSPKSGHDTVSWYQQALGQGPQFIFQYYEEEERQRGNFPDRFSGHQFPNYSSELNVNALLLGDSALYLCASSLPLAIAEQFFGPGTRLTVL.

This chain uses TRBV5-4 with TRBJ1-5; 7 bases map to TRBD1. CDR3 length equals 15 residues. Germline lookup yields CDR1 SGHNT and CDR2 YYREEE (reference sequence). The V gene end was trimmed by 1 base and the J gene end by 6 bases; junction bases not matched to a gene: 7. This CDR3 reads CASSLFGTESQPQHF. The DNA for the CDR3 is TGTGCCAGCAGCTTGTTCGGGACAGAAAGTCAGCCCCAGCATTTT.

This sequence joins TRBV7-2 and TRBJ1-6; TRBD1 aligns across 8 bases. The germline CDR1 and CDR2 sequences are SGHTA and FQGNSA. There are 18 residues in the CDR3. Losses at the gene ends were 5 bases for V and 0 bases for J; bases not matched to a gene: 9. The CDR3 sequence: CASSLQGERSSYNSPLHF. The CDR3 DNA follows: TGTGCCAGCAGCCTACAGGGGGAGAGGAGCTCCTATAATTCACCCCTCCACTTT.

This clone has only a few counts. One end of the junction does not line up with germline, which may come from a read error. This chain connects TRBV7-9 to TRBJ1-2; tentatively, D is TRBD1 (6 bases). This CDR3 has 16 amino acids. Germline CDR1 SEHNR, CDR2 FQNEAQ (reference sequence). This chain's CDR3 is CSSSLGDIRGGYGYTF. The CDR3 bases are TGTTCCAGCAGCTTGGGGGACATCAGGGGAGGGTATGGCTACACCTTC. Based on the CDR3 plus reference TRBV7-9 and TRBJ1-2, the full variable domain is DTGVSQNPRHKITKRGQNVTFRCDPISEHNRLYWYRQTLGQGPEFLTYFQNEAQLEKSRLLSDRFSAERPKGSFSTLEIQRTEQGDSAMYLCSSSLGDIRGGYGYTFGSGTRLTVV.

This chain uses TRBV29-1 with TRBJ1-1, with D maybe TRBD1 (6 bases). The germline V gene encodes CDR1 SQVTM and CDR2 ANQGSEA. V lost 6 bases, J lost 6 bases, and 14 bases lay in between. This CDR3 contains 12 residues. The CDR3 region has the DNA TGCAGCGTCGCAGGGGATGGGGCTGAAGCTTTCTTT. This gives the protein CSVAGDGAEAFF. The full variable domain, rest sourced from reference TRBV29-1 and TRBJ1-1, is SAVISQKPSRDICQRGTSLTIQCQVDSQVTMMFWYRQQPGQSLTLIATANQGSEATYESGFVIDKFPISRPNLTFSTLTVSNMSPEDSSIYLCSVAGDGAEAFFGQGTRLTVV.

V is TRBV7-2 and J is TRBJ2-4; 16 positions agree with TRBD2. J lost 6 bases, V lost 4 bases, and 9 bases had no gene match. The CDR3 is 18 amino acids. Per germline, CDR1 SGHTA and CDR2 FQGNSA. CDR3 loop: CASSSTGLAGGPGNIQYF. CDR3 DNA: TGTGCCAGCAGCTCTACGGGACTAGCGGGAGGGCCGGGAAACATTCAGTACTTC.

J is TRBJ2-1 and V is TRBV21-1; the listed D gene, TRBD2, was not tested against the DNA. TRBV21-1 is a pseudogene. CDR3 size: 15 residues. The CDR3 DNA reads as TGTGCCAGCAGCAAAGTAAACCAGCGGAAGAATGAGCAGTTCTTC. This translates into CASSKVNQRKNEQFF.

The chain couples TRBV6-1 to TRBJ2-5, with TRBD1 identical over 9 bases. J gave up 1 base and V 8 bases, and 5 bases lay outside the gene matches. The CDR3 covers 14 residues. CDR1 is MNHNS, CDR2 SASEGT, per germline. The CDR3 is CASVVGQGQETQYF. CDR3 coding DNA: TGTGCCAGCGTAGTGGGACAGGGCCAAGAGACCCAGTACTTC.